This T cell receptor (beta chain) stems from a study of cytomegalovirus exposure and HLA in healthy donors. Primers for the PCR totalled 60 Vbeta and 13 Jbeta. Repertoires were generated with immunoSEQ multiplex PCR, while TCRdb's copy carries only in-frame clones and drops some. The repertoire holds about 160,000 clones, around 80% seen once, with approximately 2.3% in the top ten. The sample holds one count of this clone. V gave up 5 bases and J gave up 12 bases, with 14 bases separating them. Germline V gene sequence: CDR1 DFQATT, CDR2 SNEGSKA (reference sequence). The CDR3 consists of 11 residues.

The origin of this receptor is a man aged 35 to 55 in good health and CMV-seronegative. The chain has TRBV20-1 and TRBJ2-1; tentatively, D is TRBD1 (6 bases). Sequencing was performed on PBMCs. The CDR3 DNA is TGCAGTGCTTATACAGGGCGGACGCAGTTCTTC. This codes for CSAYTGRTQFF.